The TCR beta chain under discussion was sequenced for a study of T cell repertoires in cytomegalovirus infection. After removal of 8 bases from V and 6 bases from J, the junction contained 3 bases not matched to a gene. The CDR3 sequence is 13 residues long. CDR1 and CDR2 (germline): SGHVS, FNYEAQ. Points on this clonotype: The antigen is unknown.

TCRdb recomputed calls from the reads with MiXCR, one row per CDR3 protein. The sample includes some 800,000 distinct CDR3 sequences, 29% seen only once; the top ten take under 15%. This sequence originates from a human donor in good health (CMV status not recorded). Some clones in this sample may be carry-over from other donors' samples. V gene TRBV7-6 combines with J gene TRBJ1-4, with 10 bases matching TRBD1. The sequences come from cultured CD8+ T cells from PBMCs, collected from culture after CMV antigen stimulation. This CDR3 is CASAGTGDEKLFF. For the CDR3, the DNA is TGTGCCAGCGCCGGGACAGGGGATGAAAAACTGTTTTTT.